This record concerns one T cell receptor (beta chain) sequence. Generated by immunoSEQ multiplex PCR, the TCRdb table keeps only in-frame clones and is missing some. The table includes more than 70,000 clones, roughly 80% detected once. The source of the sample is a study of OX40 agonist ivuxolimab in advanced cancers. CDR3 length equals 13 residues. Trimming took 5 bases from V and 15 from J; bases not matched to a gene: 12. CDR1 is SGHTA and CDR2 is FQGTGA in the germline V gene. The sequence derives from an adult with an advanced solid tumor such as melanoma, head and neck, liver or kidney cancer. The J gene is TRBJ2-1, the V gene TRBV7-3; 8 bases line up with TRBD1. The specimen comprised CD4+ or CD8+ T cells sorted from blood, sampled in a trial of the OX40 agonist ivuxolimab. The CDR3 is CASSPGQGRQWFF. The CDR3 nucleotides are TGTGCCAGCAGCCCCGGACAGGGCCGGCAGTGGTTCTTC.